This T cell receptor beta chain is from a study of blood T cell repertoires in COVID-19. TCRdb keeps only in-frame clones here, not all; method: immunoSEQ multiplex PCR. The table includes 200,000 or so clones, 70% to 90% detected once. What was sequenced was PBMCs or T cells enriched from blood (not recorded which). The receptor was derived from a woman aged 40 to 50 with acute COVID-19.

The CDR3 DNA follows: TGTGCCACCAGTGATGAAAGGGGGCTGGACTATGGCTACACCTTC. It translates to CATSDERGLDYGYTF. This chain connects TRBV24-1 to TRBJ1-2; 7 nucleotides match TRBD1. The CDR3 totals 15 residues. V was clipped by 3 bases and J by 3 bases; unmatched bases: 6. CDR1 is KGHDR and CDR2 is SFDVKD in the germline V gene.